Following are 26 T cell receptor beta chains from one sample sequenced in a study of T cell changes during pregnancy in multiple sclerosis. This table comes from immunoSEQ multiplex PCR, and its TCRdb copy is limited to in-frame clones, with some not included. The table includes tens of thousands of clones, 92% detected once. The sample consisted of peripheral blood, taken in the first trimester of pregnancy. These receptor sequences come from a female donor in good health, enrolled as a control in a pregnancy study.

CDR3 in DNA: TGTGCCAGCAGCTTAGCGCTCCCAGGCCCAGGCTACACCTTC. Translating gives CASSLALPGPGYTF. The V call is TRBV7-9, the J call TRBJ1-2, with D uncertain. The CDR3 runs to 14 residues. With 0 bases removed from V and 8 bases from J, the gap between germline ends came to 13 bases. The germline V gene encodes CDR1 SEHNR and CDR2 FQNEAQ (reference sequence). Filled out from reference TRBV7-9 and TRBJ1-2, the complete variable domain reads DTGVSQNPRHKITKRGQNVTFRCDPISEHNRLYWYRQTLGQGPEFLTYFQNEAQLEKSRLLSDRFSAERPKGSFSTLEIQRTEQGDSAMYLCASSLALPGPGYTFGSGTRLTVV.

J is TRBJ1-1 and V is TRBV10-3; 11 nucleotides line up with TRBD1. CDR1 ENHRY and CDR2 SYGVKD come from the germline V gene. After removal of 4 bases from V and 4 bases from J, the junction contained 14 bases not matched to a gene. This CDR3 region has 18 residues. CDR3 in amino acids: CAISGTKGGTGGITEAFF. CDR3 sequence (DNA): TGTGCCATCAGTGGCACAAAAGGGGGGACAGGGGGTATCACTGAAGCTTTCTTT.

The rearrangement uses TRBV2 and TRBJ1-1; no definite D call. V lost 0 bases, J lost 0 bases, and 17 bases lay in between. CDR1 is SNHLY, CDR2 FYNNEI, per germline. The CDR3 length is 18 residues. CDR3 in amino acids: CASSEAGGFGPMNTEAFF. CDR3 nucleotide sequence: TGTGCCAGCAGTGAAGCCGGTGGTTTTGGGCCCATGAACACTGAAGCTTTCTTT.

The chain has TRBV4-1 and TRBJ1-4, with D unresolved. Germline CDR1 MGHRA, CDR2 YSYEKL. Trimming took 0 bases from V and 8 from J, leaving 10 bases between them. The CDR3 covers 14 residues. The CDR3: CASSQDHWREKLFF. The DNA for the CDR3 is TGCGCCAGCAGCCAAGATCACTGGAGGGAAAAACTGTTTTTT.

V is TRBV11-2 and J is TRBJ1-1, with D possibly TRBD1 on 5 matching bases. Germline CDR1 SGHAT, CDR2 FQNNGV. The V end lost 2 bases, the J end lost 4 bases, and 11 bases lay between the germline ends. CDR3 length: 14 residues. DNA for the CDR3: TGTGCCAGCAGCTTAACGACGGGGGGCACTGAAGCTTTCTTT. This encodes CASSLTTGGTEAFF.

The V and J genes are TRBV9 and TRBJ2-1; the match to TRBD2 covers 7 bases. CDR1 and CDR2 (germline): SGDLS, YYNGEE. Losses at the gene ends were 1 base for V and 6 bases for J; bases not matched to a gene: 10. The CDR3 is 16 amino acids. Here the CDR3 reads CASSVPSGGGFNEQFF. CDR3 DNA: TGTGCCAGCAGCGTACCTAGTGGCGGGGGTTTCAATGAGCAGTTCTTC.

CDR3 DNA sequence: TGTGCCACCTTGAGGGCGGGCGTAACTGAGCAGTTCTTC. Amino acid sequence: CATLRAGVTEQFF. The chain employs TRBV10-3 and TRBJ2-1, with D possibly being TRBD2 (5 bases). V lost 10 bases and J 9 bases, leaving 19 bases between the germline ends. The CDR3 is 13 residues long. Germline V gives CDR1 ENHRY, CDR2 SYGVKD.

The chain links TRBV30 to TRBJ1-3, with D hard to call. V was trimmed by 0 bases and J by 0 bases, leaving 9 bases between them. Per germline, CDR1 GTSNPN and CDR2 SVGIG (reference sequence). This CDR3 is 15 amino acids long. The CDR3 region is CAWSVWRASGNTIYF. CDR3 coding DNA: TGTGCCTGGAGTGTCTGGCGGGCCTCTGGAAACACCATATATTTT.

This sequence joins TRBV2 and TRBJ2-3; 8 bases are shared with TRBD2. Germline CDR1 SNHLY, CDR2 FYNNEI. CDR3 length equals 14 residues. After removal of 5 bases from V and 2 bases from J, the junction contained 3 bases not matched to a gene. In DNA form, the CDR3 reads TGTGCCAGCAGTAGCGGGGGACTCACAGATACGCAGTATTTT. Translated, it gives CASSSGGLTDTQYF.

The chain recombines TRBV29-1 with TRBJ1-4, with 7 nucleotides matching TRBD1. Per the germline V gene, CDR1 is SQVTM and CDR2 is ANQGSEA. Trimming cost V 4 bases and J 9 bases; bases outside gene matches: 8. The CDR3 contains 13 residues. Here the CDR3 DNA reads TGCAGCGTTGCGACTCAACAGGGGCAAAAACTGTTTTTT. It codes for CSVATQQGQKLFF.

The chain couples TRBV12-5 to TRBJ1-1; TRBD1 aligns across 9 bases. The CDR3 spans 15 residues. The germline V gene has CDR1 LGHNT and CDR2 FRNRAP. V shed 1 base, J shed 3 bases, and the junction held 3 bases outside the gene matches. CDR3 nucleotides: TGTGCTAGTGGTTTGGAAACAGGGGGCCACACTGAAGCTTTCTTT. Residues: CASGLETGGHTEAFF.

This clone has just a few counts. CDR3 residues: CASSYNNRAGNTEAFF. CDR3 coding DNA: TGTGCCAGCAGTTATAACAACAGGGCAGGGAACACTGAAGCTTTCTTT. V is TRBV6-5 and J is TRBJ1-1; weak D call: TRBD1 (6 bases). Trimming took off 3 bases at V and 1 base at J, with 15 bases between the two ends. The length of the CDR3 is 16 residues. Germline V gives CDR1 MNHEY, CDR2 SVGAGI.

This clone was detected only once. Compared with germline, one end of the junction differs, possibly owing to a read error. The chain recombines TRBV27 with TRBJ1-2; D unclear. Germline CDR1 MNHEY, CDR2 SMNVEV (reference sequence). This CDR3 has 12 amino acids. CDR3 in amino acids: CASSPLIGGYTF. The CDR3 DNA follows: TGTGCCAGCAGTCCCCTAATTGGAGGCTATACCTTC.

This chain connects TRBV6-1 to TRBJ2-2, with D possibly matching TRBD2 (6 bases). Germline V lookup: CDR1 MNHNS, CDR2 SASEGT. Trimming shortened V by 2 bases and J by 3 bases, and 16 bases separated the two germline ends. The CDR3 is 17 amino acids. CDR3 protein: CASSEKPTSRYTGELFF. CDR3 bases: TGTGCCAGCAGTGAAAAACCAACTAGCCGATACACCGGGGAGCTGTTTTTT.

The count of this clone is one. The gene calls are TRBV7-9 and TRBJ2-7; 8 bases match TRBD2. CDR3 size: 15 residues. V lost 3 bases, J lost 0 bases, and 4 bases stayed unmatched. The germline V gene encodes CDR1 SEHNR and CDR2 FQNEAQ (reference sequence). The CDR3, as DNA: TGTGCCAGCAGCTTCGGGAGCGGGAGCTCCTACGAGCAGTACTTC. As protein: CASSFGSGSSYEQYF.

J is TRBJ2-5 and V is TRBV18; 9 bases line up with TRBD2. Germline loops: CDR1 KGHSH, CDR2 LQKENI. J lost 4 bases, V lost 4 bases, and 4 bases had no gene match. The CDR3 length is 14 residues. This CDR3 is CASSLGLATETQYF. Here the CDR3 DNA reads TGTGCCAGCTCACTGGGACTAGCTACAGAGACCCAGTACTTC.

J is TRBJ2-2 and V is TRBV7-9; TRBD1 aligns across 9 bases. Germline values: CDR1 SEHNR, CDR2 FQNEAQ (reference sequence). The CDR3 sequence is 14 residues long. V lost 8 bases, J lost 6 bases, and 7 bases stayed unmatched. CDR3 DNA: TGTGCCAGCGCACAAAGGACAGGGGCCGGGGAGCTGTTTTTT. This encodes CASAQRTGAGELFF.

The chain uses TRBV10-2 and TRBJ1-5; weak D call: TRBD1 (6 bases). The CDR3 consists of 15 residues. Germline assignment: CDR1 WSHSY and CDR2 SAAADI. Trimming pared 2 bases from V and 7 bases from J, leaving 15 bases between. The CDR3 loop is CASSEGDTFNQPQHF. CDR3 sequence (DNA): TGCGCCAGCAGTGAGGGGGACACCTTCAACCAGCCCCAGCATTTT.

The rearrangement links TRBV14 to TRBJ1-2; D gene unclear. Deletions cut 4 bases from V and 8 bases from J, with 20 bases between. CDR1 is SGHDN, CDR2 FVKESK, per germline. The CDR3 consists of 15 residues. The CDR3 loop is CASSPSGRASYGYTF. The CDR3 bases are TGTGCCAGCAGCCCTTCCGGCAGAGCGTCTTACGGCTACACCTTC.

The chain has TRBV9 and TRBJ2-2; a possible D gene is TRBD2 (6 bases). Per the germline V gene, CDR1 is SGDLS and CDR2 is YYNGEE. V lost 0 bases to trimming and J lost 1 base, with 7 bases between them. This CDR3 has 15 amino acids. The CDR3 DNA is TGTGCCAGCAGCGTAGTTAGCGGGAACACCGGGGAGCTGTTTTTT. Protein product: CASSVVSGNTGELFF.

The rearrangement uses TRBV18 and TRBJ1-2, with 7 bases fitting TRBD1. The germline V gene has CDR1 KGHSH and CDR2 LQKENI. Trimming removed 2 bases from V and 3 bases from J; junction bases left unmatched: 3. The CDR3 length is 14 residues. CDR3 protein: CASSPGRGHYGYTF. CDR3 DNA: TGTGCCAGCTCACCAGGAAGGGGGCACTATGGCTACACCTTC.

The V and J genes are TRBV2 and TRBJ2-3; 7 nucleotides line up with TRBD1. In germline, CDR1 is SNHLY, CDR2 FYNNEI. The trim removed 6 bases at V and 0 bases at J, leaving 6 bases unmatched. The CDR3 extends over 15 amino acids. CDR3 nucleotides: TGTGCCAGCAGAGCGGACAGGCCTAGCACAGATACGCAGTATTTT. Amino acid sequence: CASRADRPSTDTQYF. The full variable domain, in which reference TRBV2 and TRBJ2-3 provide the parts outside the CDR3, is EPEVTQTPSHQVTQMGQEVILRCVPISNHLYFYWYRQILGQKVEFLVSFYNNEISEKSEIFDDQFSVERPDGSNFTLKIRSTKLEDSAMYFCASRADRPSTDTQYFGPGTRLTVL.

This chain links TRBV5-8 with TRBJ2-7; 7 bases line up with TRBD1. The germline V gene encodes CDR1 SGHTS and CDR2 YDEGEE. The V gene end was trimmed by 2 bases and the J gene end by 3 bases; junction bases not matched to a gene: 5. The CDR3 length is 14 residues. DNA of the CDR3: TGTGCCAGCAGCTTAGGGACAGCAGTCTACGAGCAGTACTTC. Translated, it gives CASSLGTAVYEQYF.

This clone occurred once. CDR3 region: CASSSMTGELFF. The CDR3 DNA reads TGTGCCAGCAGTTCTATGACCGGGGAGCTGTTTTTT. This chain connects TRBV27 to TRBJ2-2; the D is unclear. Germline CDR1 MNHEY, CDR2 SMNVEV (reference sequence). The CDR3 runs to 12 residues. Trimming took 4 bases from V and 5 from J, leaving 5 bases between them.

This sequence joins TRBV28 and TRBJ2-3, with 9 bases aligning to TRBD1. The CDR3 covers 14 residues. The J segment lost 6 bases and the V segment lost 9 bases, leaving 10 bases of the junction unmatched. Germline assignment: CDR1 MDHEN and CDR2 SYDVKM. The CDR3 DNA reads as TGTGCCAGTTTGGGGGGACAGGGTCTCGATACGCAGTATTTT. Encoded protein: CASLGGQGLDTQYF.

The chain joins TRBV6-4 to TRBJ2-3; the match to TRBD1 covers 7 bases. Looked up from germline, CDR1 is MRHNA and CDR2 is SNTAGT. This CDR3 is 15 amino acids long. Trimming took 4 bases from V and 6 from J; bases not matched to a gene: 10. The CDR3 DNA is TGTGCCAGCAGTGTCGGCTCAGGGGGAGCGGATACGCAGTATTTT. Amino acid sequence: CASSVGSGGADTQYF.